The rows below give T cell receptor beta chains drawn from one sample of a study of regulatory T cells in long-lasting Graves disease. TCRdb re-called the multiplex PCR reads with MiXCR, one entry per CDR3 protein. The table lists some 470,000 distinct CDR3 sequences, roughly a fifth of them singletons. Sequencing was performed on peripheral blood mononuclear cells (PBMCs), taken when the disease was refractory, from a patient treated with antithyroid drugs. Receptor source: a female donor with Graves disease. The CDR3 runs from the conserved cysteine through the conserved F or W.

cdr3_length,v_call,cdr3_aa
17,TRBV19,CASSILGVARSNQPQHF
15,TRBV6-2/TRBV6-3,CASSYSTKGNQPQHF
17,TRBV20-1,CSAILLSRGAQGNEQFF
12,TRBV10-3,CAILGPKDTQYF
16,TRBV6-5,CASSYSAGNGTGELFF
13,TRBV6-1,CASSMGGLQPQHF
16,TRBV2,CASSEGTGGLGNTIYF
14,TRBV5-1,CASSPYGEGTEAFF
16,TRBV30,CAWSVVGVSYQETQYF
15,TRBV4-3,CASSQGTGITETQYF
14,TRBV2,CATNNGGSNQPQHF
15,TRBV28,CASSALAGAVYEQFF
17,TRBV6-2/TRBV6-3,CASSYSTSGRFENEQYF
16,TRBV20-1,CSAPGLAERGSYEQYF
17,TRBV6-1,CASKRLGGRDSNQPQHF
13,TRBV28,CASRPGTGNTIYF
12,TRBV7-9,CALGLALETQYF
13,TRBV27,CASSPGDKETQYF
13,TRBV12-3/TRBV12-4,CASSLHPTGAQYF
15,TRBV5-1,CASTTLRFVATSKYF
15,TRBV2,CASSELGQGVTEAFF
15,TRBV5-1,CASSLYDSDRETQYF
14,TRBV3-1,CASSQSGYDYGYTF
13,TRBV12-3/TRBV12-4,CASSFAGSYEQYF
13,TRBV2,CASSDRYDQPQHF
15,TRBV6-5,CASSYSGRVVYEQYF
19,TRBV27,CASSSLGLTGTGYNQPQHF
13,TRBV19,CASSNTGDQPQHF
17,TRBV28,CASNLSGREGQGETQYF
13,TRBV12-5,CASGDGQVETQYF
16,TRBV11-2,CASSLDPAEVTREQYF
13,TRBV29-1,CSVVRRFDTEAFF
16,TRBV3-1,CASSQDTGQGAWPQHF
13,TRBV29-1,CSATGTYGTEAFF
17,TRBV24-1,CATSGSPGTSAYNEQFF
15,TRBV7-9,CASSRITGPLEPQHF
16,TRBV18,CASSPQGLGVSYEQYF
13,TRBV7-9,CASSPDVSYEQYF
18,TRBV7-8,CASSPLGRGARFAYEQYF
13,TRBV7-2,CASSSGQKNIQYF
14,TRBV29-1,CSVHRDWNTGELFF
16,TRBV6-6,CASSYSRGADIYEQYF
15,TRBV7-2,CASSFGLAPSGTQYF
13,TRBV29-1,CSALGVPQETQYF
15,TRBV29-1,CSVGGRQGVNYGYTF
17,TRBV19,CASSSTYILTYNSPLHF
13,TRBV28,CASSVDSSYEQYF
16,TRBV7-2,CASSLGTGGDLREQYF
14,TRBV24-1,CATSDHDRDYGYTF
16,TRBV11-2,CASSPNLADNTGELFF
16,TRBV11-2,CASSPGRILNTGELFF
15,TRBV19,CASSPNLGSNTEAFF
15,TRBV7-8,CASSRKRVGGDGYTF
17,TRBV29-1,CSVKVSGGGPLSYEQYF
16,TRBV6-2/TRBV6-3,CASTTSTRSSTDTQYF
16,TRBV28,CASSLGTGGFLGEAFF
11,TRBV20-1,CSARREGTQYF
14,TRBV6-2/TRBV6-3,CASIRVRGGNEQFF
15,TRBV5-1,CASSLDRWNTGELFF